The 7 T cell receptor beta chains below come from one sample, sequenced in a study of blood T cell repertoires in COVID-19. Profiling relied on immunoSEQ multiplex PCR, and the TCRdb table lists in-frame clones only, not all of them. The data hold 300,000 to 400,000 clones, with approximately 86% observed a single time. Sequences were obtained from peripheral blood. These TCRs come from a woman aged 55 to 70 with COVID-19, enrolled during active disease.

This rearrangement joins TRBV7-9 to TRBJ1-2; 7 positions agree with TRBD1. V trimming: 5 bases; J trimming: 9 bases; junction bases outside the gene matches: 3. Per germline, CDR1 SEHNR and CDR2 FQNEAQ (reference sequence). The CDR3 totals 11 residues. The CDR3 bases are TGTGCCAGCAGCGACAGGGCGAGCTACACCTTC. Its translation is CASSDRASYTF.

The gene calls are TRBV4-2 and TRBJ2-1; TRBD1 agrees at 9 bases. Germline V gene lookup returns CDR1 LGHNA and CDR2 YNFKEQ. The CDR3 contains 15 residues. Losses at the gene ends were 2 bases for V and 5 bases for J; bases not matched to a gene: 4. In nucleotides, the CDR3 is TGTGCCAGCAGCCAACTTGGGACAGGGAACAATGAGCAGTTCTTC. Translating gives CASSQLGTGNNEQFF.

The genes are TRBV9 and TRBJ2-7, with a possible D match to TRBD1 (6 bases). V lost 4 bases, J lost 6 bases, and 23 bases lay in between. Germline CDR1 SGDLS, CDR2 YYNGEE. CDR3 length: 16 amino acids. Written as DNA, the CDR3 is TGTGCCAGCAGCCCTCTGGGGGCCATAGGCCCGGGCGAGCAGTACTTC. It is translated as CASSPLGAIGPGEQYF.

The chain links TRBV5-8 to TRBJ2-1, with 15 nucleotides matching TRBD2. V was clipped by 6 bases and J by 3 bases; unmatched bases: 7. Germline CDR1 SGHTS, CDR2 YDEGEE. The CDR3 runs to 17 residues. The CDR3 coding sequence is TGTGCCAGCACGGGGACTAGCGGGGGGATAAACTACAATGAGCAGTTCTTC. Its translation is CASTGTSGGINYNEQFF.

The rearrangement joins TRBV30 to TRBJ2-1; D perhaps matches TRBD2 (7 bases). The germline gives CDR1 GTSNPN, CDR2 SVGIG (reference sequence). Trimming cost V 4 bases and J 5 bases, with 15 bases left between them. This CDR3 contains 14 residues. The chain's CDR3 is CAWKGGGGHNEQFF. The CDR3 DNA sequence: TGTGCCTGGAAGGGGGGCGGGGGCCACAATGAGCAGTTCTTC.

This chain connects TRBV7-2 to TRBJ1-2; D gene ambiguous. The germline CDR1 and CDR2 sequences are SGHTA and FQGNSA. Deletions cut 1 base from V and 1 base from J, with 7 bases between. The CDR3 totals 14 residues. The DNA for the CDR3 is TGTGCCAGCAGCTTAGTTTCCGGTAACTATGGCTACACCTTC. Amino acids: CASSLVSGNYGYTF.

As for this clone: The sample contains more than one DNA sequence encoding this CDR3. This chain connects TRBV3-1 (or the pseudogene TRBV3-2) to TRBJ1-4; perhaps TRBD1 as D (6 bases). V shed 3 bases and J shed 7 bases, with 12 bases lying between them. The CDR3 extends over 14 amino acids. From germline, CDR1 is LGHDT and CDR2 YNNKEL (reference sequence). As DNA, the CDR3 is TGTGCCAGCAGCCAGGGACAAGGTAGTGAAAAACTGTTTTTT. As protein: CASSQGQGSEKLFF.